This T cell receptor (beta chain) was identified in a study of identical twins. One entry per CDR3 protein results from TCRdb running MiXCR on the 5' RACE reads. The top ten clones hold 0.27% of a sample with 1.5 million or so distinct CDR3 sequences, roughly a third of them seen once. This CDR3 is built from 14 residues. Trimming shortened V by 7 bases and J by 2 bases, and 13 bases separated the two germline ends. This clonotype has a handful of counts. This sequence was found in a newborn girl in good health. The chain employs TRBV12-3 or TRBV12-4 and TRBJ2-3; D perhaps matches TRBD2 (6 bases). Source material: cord blood. CDR3 residues: CASTPGTYTDTQYF. The CDR3 nucleotides read TGTGCCAGCACCCCCGGGACTTACACAGATACGCAGTATTTT.